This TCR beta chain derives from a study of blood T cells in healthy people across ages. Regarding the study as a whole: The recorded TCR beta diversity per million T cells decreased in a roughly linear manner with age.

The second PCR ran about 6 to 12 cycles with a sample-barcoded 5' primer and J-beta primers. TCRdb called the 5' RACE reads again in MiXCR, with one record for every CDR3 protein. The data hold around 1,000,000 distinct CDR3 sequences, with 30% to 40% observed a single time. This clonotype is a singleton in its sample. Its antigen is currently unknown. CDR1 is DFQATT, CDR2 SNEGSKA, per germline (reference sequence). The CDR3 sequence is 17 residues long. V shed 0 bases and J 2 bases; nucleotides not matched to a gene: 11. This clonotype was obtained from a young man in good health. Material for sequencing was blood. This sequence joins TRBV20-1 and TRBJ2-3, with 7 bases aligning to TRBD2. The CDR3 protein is CSARDGGRAGNTDTQYF. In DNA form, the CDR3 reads TGCAGTGCTAGAGATGGGGGTCGAGCGGGAAACACAGATACGCAGTATTTT.